The entry below describes one T cell receptor (beta chain). What it recognizes is unknown. These data belong to a study of spatial heterogeneity in lung cancer. TCRdb processed the 5' RACE reads anew with MiXCR; each CDR3 protein has one entry. The sample records 8,000 to 9,500 distinct CDR3 sequences, 7% being singletons. Time point in this sample: sample taken at primary tumor resection. Study results and caveats: Intratumoral expanded alpha and beta TCR counts were found to track tumor mutation counts.

Here the sequenced sample was lung tumor tissue, taken at surgery. The origin of this receptor is a male donor with early-stage non-small cell lung cancer.

DNA of the CDR3: TGTGCCAGCAGCTTTTACGGAAGGAGCCATCAAGAGACCCAGTACTTC. Translating it yields CASSFYGRSHQETQYF. The rearrangement uses TRBV5-5 and TRBJ2-5; D is unresolved. Deletions cut 2 bases from V and 2 bases from J, with 16 bases between. The CDR3 is 16 residues long. Germline V gives CDR1 SGHKS, CDR2 YYEKEE (reference sequence).